This paragraph reports one T cell receptor (beta chain). Antigen unknown. Generated by immunoSEQ multiplex PCR, the TCRdb table keeps only in-frame clones and is missing some. This table holds about 130,000 clones, approximately 85% found once. These data originate in a study of T cell responses to AZD1222 COVID-19 vaccine. Study outcomes and limitations: Dominant at 160-218 and 743-854, vaccine-associated CD4 TCRs also spanned spike. A rise in Spike-specific TCR breadth and depth followed two AZD1222 doses. Within unmutated variant regions lay the reported targets of nearly half of spike-specific TCRs. Among AZD1222 vaccinees, only six were seropositive at baseline.

This TCR came from an adult who received the AZD1222 COVID-19 vaccine. The source was peripheral blood, collected 28 days after the second AZD1222 dose.

The CDR3 here is CASSLLSLNTGELFF. The DNA of the CDR3 is TGTGCCAGCAGCTTACTGAGCCTAAACACCGGGGAGCTGTTTTTT. The rearrangement joins TRBV11-2 to TRBJ2-2, with D hard to call. There are 15 residues in the CDR3. V gave up 2 bases and J gave up 2 bases, with 9 bases separating them. Looked up from germline, CDR1 is SGHAT and CDR2 is FQNNGV.